The 18 T cell receptor beta chains listed next were all sequenced from one sample in a study of blood T cell repertoires in COVID-19. Method: immunoSEQ multiplex PCR; TCRdb's copy keeps in-frame clones and lacks some. The table records fewer than 250,000 clones, around nine tenths of them present only once. The specimen was peripheral blood. All receptors derive from a man aged 30-40 years with acute or convalescent COVID-19.

The chain is built from TRBV5-1 and TRBJ2-5; the match to TRBD2 covers 11 bases. The CDR3 length is 16 residues. V lost 4 bases, J lost 3 bases, and 8 bases stayed unmatched. Germline V CDR1 and CDR2: SGHRS, YFSETQ. CDR3 in DNA: TGCGCCAGCAGCACCGGGACTAGCGGTGCTGAAGAGACCCAGTACTTC. This codes for CASSTGTSGAEETQYF.

The gene calls are TRBV11-3 and TRBJ2-7, with a tentative D call TRBD1 (6 bases). V was shortened by 5 bases and J by 1 base, with 12 bases between the two germline ends. Per germline, CDR1 SGHNT and CDR2 YENEEA. The CDR3 is 14 residues long. This chain's CDR3 is CASSLTGQSYEQYF. The CDR3 bases are TGTGCCAGCAGCCTCACTGGACAGTCCTACGAGCAGTACTTC.

CDR3 sequence (DNA): TGTGCCAGCATGATAACTAGGTACCTGGCGGAACCTCCATACGAGCAGTACTTC. It translates to CASMITRYLAEPPYEQYF. This sequence joins TRBV13 and TRBJ2-7; a weak D match, TRBD2 (5 bases). Looked up from germline, CDR1 is PRHDT and CDR2 is FYEKMQ (reference sequence). Trimming cost V 7 bases and J 4 bases, with 29 bases left between them. There are 18 residues in the CDR3.

V gene TRBV29-1 combines with J gene TRBJ2-7; TRBD1 matches at 8 bases. With V trimmed by 0 bases and J by 9 bases, 10 bases remained unmatched. This CDR3 has 14 amino acids. From germline, CDR1 is SQVTM and CDR2 ANQGSEA. The CDR3 loop reads CSVEDRQGARGQYF. The CDR3 DNA sequence: TGCAGCGTTGAAGATAGGCAGGGGGCGCGAGGGCAGTACTTC.

A few counts support this clone. The chain joins TRBV5-1 to TRBJ1-1; D call uncertain. The germline V gene encodes CDR1 SGHRS and CDR2 YFSETQ. Trimming left V 0 bases short and J 10 bases short, with 13 bases between. There are 13 residues in the CDR3. For the CDR3, the DNA is TGCGCCAGCAGCTTGGTTACAGCAAGCGGAGCTTTCTTT. This translates into CASSLVTASGAFF.

Here the CDR3 DNA reads TGTGCCAGCAGTGAATGGACAGGGATCCAATATGGCTACACCTTC. This gives the protein CASSEWTGIQYGYTF. This chain uses TRBV6-1 with TRBJ1-2; 8 bases fit TRBD1. The CDR3 extends over 15 amino acids. The V gene's germline CDR1 is MNHNS and CDR2 SASEGT. V trimming: 2 bases; J trimming: 5 bases; junction bases outside the gene matches: 7.

CDR3 sequence reads: CASSGGGFGDEKLFF. As DNA, the CDR3 is TGTGCCAGCAGCGGGGGAGGGTTTGGGGATGAAAAACTGTTTTTT. The chain joins TRBV9 to TRBJ1-4; no clear D. The CDR3 length is 15 residues. CDR1 is SGDLS, CDR2 YYNGEE, per germline. Trimming removed 3 bases at V and 6 bases at J, with 15 bases between.

This clone showed up just once. This sequence joins TRBV10-2 and TRBJ1-2, with 8 bases fitting TRBD1. Germline values: CDR1 WSHSY, CDR2 SAAADI. The CDR3 is 14 residues long. With V trimmed by 4 bases and J by 4 bases, 5 bases remained unmatched. CDR3 loop: CASSGDRRFYGYTF. The CDR3 region has the DNA TGCGCCAGCAGTGGGGACAGGCGATTCTATGGCTACACCTTC.

The rearrangement joins TRBV29-1 to TRBJ2-7; possibly TRBD2 for D (6 bases). The CDR3 contains 15 residues. V was pared by 3 bases and J by 5 bases, with 20 bases between. Germline CDR1 SQVTM, CDR2 ANQGSEA. The CDR3 reads CSVDSGSRVGDEQYF. In DNA form, the CDR3 reads TGCAGCGTTGATAGCGGAAGCAGGGTCGGGGACGAGCAGTACTTC.

This clone has a handful of counts. The rearrangement links TRBV7-9 to TRBJ1-2; D might be TRBD1 (5 bases). The CDR3 totals 13 residues. Germline V gene data show CDR1 as SEHNR and CDR2 as FQNEAQ (reference sequence). V dropped 5 bases and J dropped 5 bases, with 12 bases sitting between them. CDR3 residues: CASSPLGGYGYTF. In nucleotides, the CDR3 is TGTGCCAGCAGCCCCCTGGGGGGGTATGGCTACACCTTC.

This clone appeared a few times. The rearrangement joins TRBV5-1 to TRBJ1-5; 8 nucleotides align to TRBD1. V dropped 4 bases and J dropped 0; count of bases not matched to a gene: 3. The CDR3 is 15 amino acids. The germline V gene encodes CDR1 SGHRS and CDR2 YFSETQ. This CDR3 is CASSETGGSNQPQHF. The CDR3 DNA follows: TGCGCCAGCAGCGAAACAGGGGGTAGCAATCAGCCCCAGCATTTT.

The table lists this clone with a few counts. The gene calls are TRBV5-1 and TRBJ1-2; D is perhaps TRBD1 (5 bases). Trimming removed 1 base at V and 1 base at J, with 8 bases between. This CDR3 spans 14 amino acids. CDR1 SGHRS and CDR2 YFSETQ come from the germline V gene. The CDR3: CASSLTTVNYGYTF. CDR3 DNA: TGCGCCAGCAGCTTGACGACAGTTAACTATGGCTACACCTTC.

This clone has a single count. The CDR3 protein is CASSLARGENTEAFF. The CDR3 DNA follows: TGTGCCAGCAGCTTGGCCAGGGGGGAGAACACTGAAGCTTTCTTT. The J gene is TRBJ1-1, the V gene TRBV5-6; 7 bases agree with TRBD1. The V gene end was trimmed by 0 bases and the J gene end by 1 base; junction bases not matched to a gene: 3. From germline, CDR1 is SGHDT and CDR2 YYEEEE. The CDR3 sequence is 15 residues long.

The chain links TRBV6-5 to TRBJ2-5; 7 bases are a match to TRBD2. The CDR3 runs to 14 residues. J lost 2 bases, V lost 6 bases, and 6 bases had no gene match. Germline V gives CDR1 MNHEY, CDR2 SVGAGI. CDR3 sequence (DNA): TGTGCCAGCAGATCAACTAGCGCTCAAGAGACCCAGTACTTC. As protein: CASRSTSAQETQYF.

The CDR3 reads CASRPNPGQGPYEQYF. CDR3 coding DNA: TGCGCCAGCAGACCAAACCCGGGACAGGGGCCCTACGAGCAGTACTTC. The chain carries TRBV5-1 and TRBJ2-7; 10 nucleotides agree with TRBD1. Germline V gives CDR1 SGHRS, CDR2 YFSETQ. Losses at the gene ends were 5 bases for V and 2 bases for J; bases not matched to a gene: 10. The length of the CDR3 is 16 residues.

The chain links TRBV19 to TRBJ1-5; D gene uncertain. The CDR3 loop spans 15 amino acids. Trimming took 6 bases from V and 2 from J, leaving 14 bases between them. Germline V gives CDR1 LNHDA, CDR2 SQIVND (reference sequence). Here the CDR3 reads CASRARESGNQPQHF. As DNA, the CDR3 is TGTGCCAGTAGGGCCCGGGAGTCTGGCAATCAGCCCCAGCATTTT.

CDR3 loop: CASSEAPKSEAFF. The CDR3 nucleotides are TGTGCCAGCAGTGAAGCGCCTAAATCGGAAGCTTTCTTT. The chain has TRBV6-1 and TRBJ1-1; D uncertain. The germline CDR1 and CDR2 sequences are MNHNS and SASEGT. Trimming removed 0 bases from V and 8 bases from J, with 10 bases in between. The CDR3 loop spans 13 amino acids.

The rearrangement links TRBV5-8 to TRBJ1-2; TRBD1 matches at 7 bases. V was pared by 4 bases and J by 4 bases, with 7 bases of the junction left unmatched. The CDR3 consists of 14 residues. Germline assignment: CDR1 SGHTS and CDR2 YDEGEE. The CDR3 DNA follows: TGTGCCAGCAGCCGTGGACAGGCTGGCTATGGCTACACCTTC. It specifies CASSRGQAGYGYTF.